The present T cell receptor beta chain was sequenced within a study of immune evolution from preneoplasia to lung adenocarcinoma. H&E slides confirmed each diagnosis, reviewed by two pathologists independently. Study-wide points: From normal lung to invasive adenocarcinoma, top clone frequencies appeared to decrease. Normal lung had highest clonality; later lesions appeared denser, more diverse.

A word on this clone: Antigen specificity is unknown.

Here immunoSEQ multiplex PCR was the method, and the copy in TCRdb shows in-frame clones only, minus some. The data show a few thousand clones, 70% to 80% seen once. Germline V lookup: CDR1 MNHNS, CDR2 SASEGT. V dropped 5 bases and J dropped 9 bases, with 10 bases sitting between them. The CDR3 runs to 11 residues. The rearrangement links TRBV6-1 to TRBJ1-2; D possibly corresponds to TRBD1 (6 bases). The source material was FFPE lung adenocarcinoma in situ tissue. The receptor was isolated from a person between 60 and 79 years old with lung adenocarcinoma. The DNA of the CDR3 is TGTGCCAGCAGTAACAGGGTGAGCTACACCTTC. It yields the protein CASSNRVSYTF.